Below are 10 T cell receptor beta chains sequenced from a single sample in a study of blood T cell repertoires in COVID-19. The assay was immunoSEQ multiplex PCR, and TCRdb's table has in-frame clones only and misses some. This repertoire shows 150,000 or so clones, less than 85% found once; its top ten account for 18%. The sequencing sample was made of PBMCs or T cells enriched from blood (not recorded which). These receptors all stem from a man aged 60 to 69 who had recovered from COVID-19.

V is TRBV4-2 and J is TRBJ2-1; 10 bases are a match to TRBD1. Germline V gene sequence: CDR1 LGHNA, CDR2 YNFKEQ. J was trimmed by 8 bases and V by 1 base; bases with no gene match: 5. The CDR3 length is 15 residues. CDR3 in amino acids: CASSQGTGGFDEQFF. CDR3 bases: TGTGCCAGCAGCCAAGGGACAGGGGGGTTCGATGAGCAGTTCTTC.

V and J are TRBV2 and TRBJ2-5; D is undetermined. V shed 3 bases and J shed 1 base, with 6 bases lying between them. Germline CDR1 reads SNHLY; CDR2 reads FYNNEI. CDR3 length: 13 amino acids. The CDR3 reads CASSDRFQETQYF. In DNA form, the CDR3 reads TGTGCCAGCAGTGACAGGTTCCAAGAGACCCAGTACTTC. Full variable domain (remainder filled in from reference TRBV2 and TRBJ2-5): EPEVTQTPSHQVTQMGQEVILRCVPISNHLYFYWYRQILGQKVEFLVSFYNNEISEKSEIFDDQFSVERPDGSNFTLKIRSTKLEDSAMYFCASSDRFQETQYFGPGTRLLVL.

V usage is TRBV3-1 (or the pseudogene TRBV3-2) and J usage is TRBJ2-3; D gene uncertain. This CDR3 has 12 amino acids. The V end lost 0 bases, the J end lost 14 bases, and 12 bases lay between the germline ends. Germline V gene lookup returns CDR1 LGHDT and CDR2 YNNKEL (reference sequence). The CDR3 DNA reads TGTGCCAGCAGCCAAGATTTGTTTCGGTTGTATTTT. Translating gives CASSQDLFRLYF.

This chain uses TRBV30 with TRBJ2-1; 12 positions agree with TRBD2. Per germline, CDR1 GTSNPN and CDR2 SVGIG (reference sequence). This CDR3 is 19 amino acids long. With V trimmed by 5 bases and J by 3 bases, 17 bases remained unmatched. The CDR3 sequence is CAWGRGTSGSRTIYNEQFF. Here the CDR3 DNA reads TGTGCCTGGGGGAGGGGGACTAGCGGGTCCCGTACCATCTACAATGAGCAGTTCTTC.

The V and J genes are TRBV6-2 or TRBV6-3 and TRBJ2-3; 15 bases are a match to TRBD2. V lost 2 bases, J lost 0 bases, and 6 bases stayed unmatched. Germline values: CDR1 MNHEY, CDR2 SVGEGT. The CDR3 is 19 residues long. The CDR3 reads CASSYPTGLAGGSTDTQYF. CDR3 coding DNA: TGTGCCAGCAGTTACCCCACAGGACTAGCGGGGGGGAGCACAGATACGCAGTATTTT.

The chain employs TRBV28 and TRBJ1-2; no clear D gene. Between the trimmed V and J ends, which lost 3 bases and 6 bases, there was a span of 8 bases. CDR3 size: 12 residues. CDR1 and CDR2 (germline): MDHEN, SYDVKM. CDR3 nucleotide sequence: TGTGCCAGCAGTTTTGAGGTCCATGGCTACACCTTC. Translated: CASSFEVHGYTF.

The rearrangement joins TRBV27 to TRBJ1-2; TRBD1 matches 8 bases. CDR3 size: 13 residues. Germline values: CDR1 MNHEY, CDR2 SMNVEV (reference sequence). V lost 0 bases to trimming and J lost 8 bases; unmatched junction nucleotides: 2. The CDR3 region has the DNA TGTGCCAGCAGTTTATCTACAGGGGGAGGCTACACCTTC. Protein: CASSLSTGGGYTF.

The chain combines TRBV11-2 with TRBJ2-3; TRBD2 aligns across 11 bases. J gave up 6 bases and V 1 base, and 3 bases lay outside the gene matches. Germline lookup yields CDR1 SGHAT and CDR2 FQNNGV. This CDR3 contains 15 residues. In DNA form, the CDR3 reads TGTGCCAGCAGCTTAGGTCCTAGCGGGGGGGATACGCAGTATTTT. This encodes CASSLGPSGGDTQYF.

This clone has only one observation. The chain joins TRBV30 to TRBJ1-1, with TRBD1 as a possible D gene (6 bases). Germline V CDR1 and CDR2: GTSNPN, SVGIG (reference sequence). Trimming removed 0 bases at V and 2 bases at J, with 13 bases between. This CDR3 contains 15 residues. For the CDR3, the DNA is TGTGCCTGGAGTGTATTATGGGGGGGCAACACTGAAGCTTTCTTT. Amino acid sequence: CAWSVLWGGNTEAFF.

The chain carries TRBV11-2 and TRBJ2-7; D unclear. V was clipped by 1 base and J by 4 bases, with 8 bases between them. CDR1 is SGHAT and CDR2 is FQNNGV in the germline V gene. The CDR3 is 13 residues long. The CDR3 sequence: CASSLAPLYEQYF. The CDR3 bases are TGTGCCAGCAGCTTAGCCCCTCTATACGAGCAGTACTTC.